This T cell receptor (beta chain) was retrieved from a study of blood T cell repertoires in COVID-19. Study-wide context: COVID-19 samples from acute and convalescent phases originated in the United States, Italy and Spain. Nucleic acid was either cDNA or gDNA, and it came from T cells, B-cell-depleted T cells, or PBMCs.

Per the authors' pipeline: Estimated nucleated cell counts came from reference gene primer amplification. The repertoire was sequenced with immunoSEQ multiplex PCR; TCRdb's copy has only in-frame clones and lacks some. V and J calls and clone size are as listed in that table; D and trimming were resolved from the DNA. The sample has tens of thousands of clones, roughly 87% seen once. This clone was observed once. There are 14 residues in the CDR3. Germline V CDR1 and CDR2: MNHEY, SVGAGI. Trimming cost V 0 bases and J 3 bases, with 6 bases left between them. The TCR sequence derives from a man aged 45 to 65 with active COVID-19. Sequencing was performed on peripheral blood. The rearrangement uses TRBV6-5 and TRBJ2-1, with D possibly being TRBD1 (6 bases). CDR3 in amino acids: CASSYSTGYNEQFF. The DNA of the CDR3 is TGTGCCAGCAGTTACTCGACAGGCTACAATGAGCAGTTCTTC.